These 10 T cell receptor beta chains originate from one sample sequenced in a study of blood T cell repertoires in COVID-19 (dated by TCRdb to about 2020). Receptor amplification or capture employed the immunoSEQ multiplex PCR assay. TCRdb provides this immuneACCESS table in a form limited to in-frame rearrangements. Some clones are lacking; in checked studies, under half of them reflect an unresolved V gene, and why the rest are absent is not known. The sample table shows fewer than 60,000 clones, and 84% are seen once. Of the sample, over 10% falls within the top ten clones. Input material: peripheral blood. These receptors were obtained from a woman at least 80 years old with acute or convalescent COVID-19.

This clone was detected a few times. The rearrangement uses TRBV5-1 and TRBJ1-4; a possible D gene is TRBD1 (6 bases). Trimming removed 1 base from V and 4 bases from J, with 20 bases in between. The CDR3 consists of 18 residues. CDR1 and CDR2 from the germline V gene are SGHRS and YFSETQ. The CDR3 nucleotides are TGCGCCAGCAGCTTGAGGTCCGGGACACGGAACCTTAATGAAAAACTGTTTTTT. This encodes CASSLRSGTRNLNEKLFF.

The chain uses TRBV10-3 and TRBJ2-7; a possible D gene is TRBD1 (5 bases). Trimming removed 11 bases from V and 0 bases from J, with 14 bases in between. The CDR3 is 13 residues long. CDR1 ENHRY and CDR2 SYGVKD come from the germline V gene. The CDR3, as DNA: TGTGCCGCCGGTTCGGACACCTCCTACGAGCAGTACTTC. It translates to CAAGSDTSYEQYF.

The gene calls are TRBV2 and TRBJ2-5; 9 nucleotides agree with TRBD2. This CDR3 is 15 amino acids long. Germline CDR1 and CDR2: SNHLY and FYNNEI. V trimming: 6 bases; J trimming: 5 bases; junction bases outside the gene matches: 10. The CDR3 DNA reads TGTGCCAGCAGGGTAGCGGGCGCGGGGGGGGAGACCCAGTACTTC. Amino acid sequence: CASRVAGAGGETQYF. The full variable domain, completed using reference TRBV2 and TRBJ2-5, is EPEVTQTPSHQVTQMGQEVILRCVPISNHLYFYWYRQILGQKVEFLVSFYNNEISEKSEIFDDQFSVERPDGSNFTLKIRSTKLEDSAMYFCASRVAGAGGETQYFGPGTRLLVL.

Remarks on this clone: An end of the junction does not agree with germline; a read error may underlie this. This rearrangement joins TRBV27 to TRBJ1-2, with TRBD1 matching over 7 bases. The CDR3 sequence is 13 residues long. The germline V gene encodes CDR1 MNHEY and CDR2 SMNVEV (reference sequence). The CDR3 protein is CASSFTGAYSYTF. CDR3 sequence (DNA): TGTGCCAGCAGTTTCACAGGGGCCTATAGCTACACCTTC.

As DNA, the CDR3 is TGTGCCAGCAGCTACAAATTCCGGAACACTGAAGCTTTCTTT. Translating gives CASSYKFRNTEAFF. The chain carries TRBV7-2 and TRBJ1-1, with D uncertain. Trimming pared 4 bases from V and 1 base from J, leaving 10 bases between. CDR1 is SGHTA and CDR2 is FQGNSA in the germline V gene. This CDR3 is 14 amino acids long.

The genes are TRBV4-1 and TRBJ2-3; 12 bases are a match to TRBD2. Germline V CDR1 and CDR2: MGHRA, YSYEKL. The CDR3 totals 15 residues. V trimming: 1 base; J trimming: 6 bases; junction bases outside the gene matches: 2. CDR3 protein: CASSQGLAGGDTQYF. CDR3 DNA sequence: TGCGCCAGCAGCCAAGGGCTAGCGGGGGGGGATACGCAGTATTTT.

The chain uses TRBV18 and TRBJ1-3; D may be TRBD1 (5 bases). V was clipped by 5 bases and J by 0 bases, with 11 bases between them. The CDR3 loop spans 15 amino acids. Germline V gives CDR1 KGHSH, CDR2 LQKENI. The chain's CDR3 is CASSDSVVSGNTIYF. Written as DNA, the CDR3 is TGTGCCAGCTCAGACAGTGTGGTCTCTGGAAACACCATATATTTT.

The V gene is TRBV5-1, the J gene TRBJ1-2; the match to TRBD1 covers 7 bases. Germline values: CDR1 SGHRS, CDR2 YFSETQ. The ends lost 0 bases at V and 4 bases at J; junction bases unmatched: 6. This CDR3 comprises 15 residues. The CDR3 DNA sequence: TGCGCCAGCAGCTTGGAAGTGGGGGACAGCTATGGCTACACCTTC. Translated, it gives CASSLEVGDSYGYTF.

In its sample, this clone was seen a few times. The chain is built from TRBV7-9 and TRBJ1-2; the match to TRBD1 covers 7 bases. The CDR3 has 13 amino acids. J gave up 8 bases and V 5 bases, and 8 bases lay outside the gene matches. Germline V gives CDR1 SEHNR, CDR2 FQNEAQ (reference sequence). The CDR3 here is CASSPTGTGGYTF. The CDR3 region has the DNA TGTGCCAGCAGCCCGACAGGGACGGGCGGCTACACCTTC.

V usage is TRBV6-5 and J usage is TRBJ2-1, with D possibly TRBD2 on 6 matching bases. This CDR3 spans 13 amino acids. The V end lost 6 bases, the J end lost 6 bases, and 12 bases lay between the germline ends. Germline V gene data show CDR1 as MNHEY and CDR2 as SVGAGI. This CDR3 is CASRSLGGNEQFF. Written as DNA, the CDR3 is TGTGCCAGCAGAAGCCTCGGGGGCAATGAGCAGTTCTTC.